Listed below are T cell receptor beta chains from one sample, sequenced in a study of T cells after posttransplantation cyclophosphamide. Assay used: immunoSEQ multiplex PCR; TCRdb lists only in-frame clones, some missing. The data hold about 43,000 clones, with about 92% observed a single time. Sequenced here: PBMCs, sampled about 60 days after allogeneic stem cell transplant with posttransplant cyclophosphamide. The receptors stem from a male patient between 55 and 70 years old who received an allogeneic stem cell transplant from a related donor and was CMV-positive. Some T cells here may be from the graft donor. CDR3s include the opening cysteine and the closing phenylalanine or tryptophan. Each record gives: D gene, J gene, V gene, clone size, CDR3 protein, CDR3 DNA. D genes are given only for firm matches. The listing skips clone size in some rows; elsewhere it reads once, few, many or a size class.

D: NA; J: TRBJ1-5; V: TRBV4-2; size: NA; CDR3: CASSQGSPNQPQHF; DNA: TGTGCCAGCAGCCAGGGCAGCCCTAATCAGCCCCAGCATTTT
D: NA; J: TRBJ1-4; V: TRBV5-1; size: few; CDR3: CASSFRGGDTEKLFF; DNA: TGCGCCAGCAGCTTTCGAGGGGGAGACACAGAAAAACTGTTTTTT
D: NA; J: TRBJ1-1; V: TRBV5-1; size: NA; CDR3: CASSLGRAGTEAFF; DNA: TGCGCCAGCAGCTTGGGTAGAGCGGGCACTGAAGCTTTCTTT
D: NA; J: TRBJ1-5; V: TRBV19; size: NA; CDR3: CASSVGSGGSNQPQHF; DNA: TGTGCCAGTAGTGTAGGGAGCGGGGGAAGCAATCAGCCCCAGCATTTT
D: TRBD1; J: TRBJ1-4; V: TRBV6-1; size: NA; CDR3: CASRKARGTGEKLFF; DNA: TGTGCCAGCCGGAAAGCCAGGGGGACGGGTGAAAAACTGTTTTTT
D: TRBD1; J: TRBJ2-3; V: TRBV5-1; size: NA; CDR3: CASSSTPGQGTDTQYF; DNA: TGCGCCAGCAGCTCCACCCCGGGACAGGGCACAGATACGCAGTATTTT
D: TRBD1; J: TRBJ1-6; V: TRBV5-1; size: NA; CDR3: CASSPGQNNSPLHF; DNA: TGCGCCAGCAGCCCGGGACAGAATAATTCACCCCTCCACTTT
D: NA; J: TRBJ1-1; V: TRBV1; size: NA; CDR3: CTSSHRQGGRAFF; DNA: TGCACCAGCAGCCACCGACAGGGAGGAAGAGCTTTCTTT
D: NA; J: TRBJ1-1; V: TRBV6-1; size: NA; CDR3: CASTRAWGSGTEAFF; DNA: TGTGCCAGCACCAGAGCCTGGGGGAGCGGGACTGAAGCTTTCTTT
D: TRBD1; J: TRBJ1-1; V: TRBV7-9; size: NA; CDR3: CASSLATGQAFF; DNA: TGTGCCAGCAGCTTAGCGACAGGGCAAGCTTTCTTT
D: NA; J: TRBJ2-2; V: TRBV30; size: NA; CDR3: CAWSVRETDTGELFF; DNA: TGTGCCTGGAGTGTACGGGAGACCGACACCGGGGAGCTGTTTTTT
D: NA; J: TRBJ1-6; V: TRBV28; size: NA; CDR3: CASSLPNPVSPLHF; DNA: TGTGCCAGCAGTTTACCCAACCCGGTTTCACCCCTCCACTTT
D: NA; J: TRBJ2-1; V: TRBV6-5; size: NA; CDR3: CASSYFRYNEQFF; DNA: TGTGCCAGCAGTTACTTCAGGTACAATGAGCAGTTCTTC
D: TRBD1; J: TRBJ1-1; V: TRBV27; size: NA; CDR3: CASSQGTVTEAFF; DNA: TGTGCCAGCAGCCAGGGGACAGTCACTGAAGCTTTCTTT
D: NA; J: TRBJ1-4; V: TRBV7-9; size: NA; CDR3: CASSLAGGYEKLFF; DNA: TGTGCCAGCAGCTTAGCAGGGGGATATGAAAAACTGTTTTTT
D: NA; J: TRBJ1-2; V: TRBV19; size: NA; CDR3: CASSQDRDTIYGYTF; DNA: TGTGCCAGTAGTCAGGACCGGGACACAATCTATGGCTACACCTTC
D: TRBD2; J: TRBJ2-2; V: TRBV9; size: NA; CDR3: CASRESGATGELFF; DNA: TGTGCCAGCAGAGAAAGCGGGGCCACCGGGGAGCTGTTTTTT
D: TRBD2; J: TRBJ2-5; V: TRBV6-1; size: NA; CDR3: CASSEARDYPQGTQYF; DNA: TGTGCCAGCAGTGAAGCCCGGGACTACCCGCAGGGGACCCAGTACTTC
D: TRBD2; J: TRBJ2-1; V: TRBV10-2; size: NA; CDR3: CATGTSGGSSYNEQFF; DNA: TGCGCCACCGGGACTAGCGGGGGGTCCTCCTACAATGAGCAGTTCTTC
D: TRBD1; J: TRBJ1-2; V: TRBV23-1; size: NA; CDR3: CASSHRTGGDYGYTF; DNA: TGCGCCAGCAGTCATCGGACAGGGGGGGACTATGGCTACACCTTC
D: NA; J: TRBJ1-1; V: TRBV18; size: NA; CDR3: CASSGTNTEAFF; DNA: TGTGCCAGCTCCGGGACAAACACTGAAGCTTTCTTT
D: TRBD1; J: TRBJ2-2; V: TRBV2; size: NA; CDR3: CASSEEDRGRTGELFF; DNA: TGTGCCAGCAGTGAAGAGGACAGGGGGCGCACCGGGGAGCTGTTTTTT
D: NA; J: TRBJ1-5; V: TRBV7-6; size: NA; CDR3: CASSLGQNQPQHF; DNA: TGTGCCAGCAGCTTAGGACAGAATCAGCCCCAGCATTTT
D: NA; J: TRBJ1-2; V: TRBV9; size: NA; CDR3: CASSVGTGFGLGYGYTF; DNA: TGTGCCAGCAGCGTAGGGACGGGGTTTGGTTTGGGGTATGGCTACACCTTC
D: TRBD2; J: TRBJ2-5; V: TRBV7-2; size: NA; CDR3: CASSLQTGAGGPQYF; DNA: TGTGCCAGCAGCTTGCAGACGGGAGCGGGGGGGCCGCAGTACTTC
D: NA; J: TRBJ2-2; V: TRBV5-1; size: NA; CDR3: CATQGGTGELFF; DNA: TGCGCCACCCAGGGGGGCACCGGGGAGCTGTTTTTT
D: TRBD2; J: TRBJ2-5; V: TRBV19; size: NA; CDR3: CASTPTGLAGKTQYF; DNA: TGTGCCAGTACCCCCACAGGACTAGCGGGAAAGACCCAGTACTTC
D: TRBD2; J: TRBJ2-3; V: TRBV4-1; size: NA; CDR3: CASSHLLAGDSVRTDTQYF; DNA: TGCGCCAGCAGCCACCTACTAGCGGGGGATTCAGTTAGGACAGATACGCAGTATTTT
D: NA; J: TRBJ1-4; V: TRBV25-1; size: NA; CDR3: CASSRGLNEKLFF; DNA: TGTGCCAGCTCGCGTGGTTTGAATGAAAAACTGTTTTTT
D: TRBD2; J: TRBJ2-3; V: TRBV5-4; size: NA; CDR3: CASSPTSGASTDTQYF; DNA: TGTGCCAGCAGCCCCACTAGCGGGGCTAGCACAGATACGCAGTATTTT
D: NA; J: TRBJ1-2; V: TRBV5-1; size: NA; CDR3: CASSILPNDLYGYTF; DNA: TGCGCCAGCAGCATCCTCCCTAATGACTTGTATGGCTACACCTTC
D: NA; J: TRBJ1-3; V: TRBV10-3; size: few; CDR3: CAIRDINTIYF; DNA: TGTGCCATCAGAGACATAAACACCATATATTTT
D: NA; J: TRBJ2-3; V: TRBV30; size: NA; CDR3: CATHSGSFADTQYF; DNA: TGTGCTACACATTCGGGGTCCTTCGCAGATACGCAGTATTTT
D: NA; J: TRBJ2-1; V: TRBV2; size: NA; CDR3: CASSERARRGNEQFF; DNA: TGTGCCAGCAGTGAAAGGGCCAGGAGGGGAAATGAGCAGTTCTTC
D: NA; J: TRBJ2-7; V: TRBV30; size: NA; CDR3: CAWSPLVEGYEQYF; DNA: TGTGCCTGGAGCCCCCTGGTCGAGGGATACGAGCAGTACTTC
D: NA; J: TRBJ1-6; V: TRBV30; size: NA; CDR3: CAWRPGDSPLHF; DNA: TGTGCCTGGAGGCCAGGGGATTCACCCCTCCACTTT
D: TRBD1; J: TRBJ1-1; V: TRBV19; size: NA; CDR3: CASRSGQGANTEAFF; DNA: TGTGCCAGTAGATCGGGACAGGGCGCGAACACTGAAGCTTTCTTT
D: NA; J: TRBJ2-6; V: TRBV5-5; size: NA; CDR3: CASMAAGANVLTF; DNA: TGTGCCAGCATGGCCGCTGGGGCCAACGTCCTGACTTTC
D: TRBD1; J: TRBJ1-1; V: TRBV18; size: NA; CDR3: CASSPTQGINTEAFF; DNA: TGTGCCAGCTCACCGACACAGGGGATTAACACTGAAGCTTTCTTT
D: TRBD1; J: TRBJ2-7; V: TRBV28; size: NA; CDR3: CASSLSRGQGRYEQYF; DNA: TGTGCCAGCAGTTTATCTCGGGGACAGGGTAGGTACGAGCAGTACTTC
D: NA; J: TRBJ2-7; V: TRBV11-2; size: NA; CDR3: CASSSKPPERIQIKYEQYF; DNA: TGTGCCAGCAGCTCCAAACCCCCCGAGAGGATTCAAATCAAATACGAGCAGTACTTC
D: NA; J: TRBJ1-1; V: TRBV2; size: few; CDR3: CASSDSEGAPRDEAFF; DNA: TGTGCCAGCAGTGACTCGGAGGGTGCCCCACGGGATGAAGCTTTCTTT
D: NA; J: TRBJ1-1; V: TRBV19; size: NA; CDR3: CASNGATEAFF; DNA: TGTGCCAGTAACGGAGCGACTGAAGCTTTCTTT
D: TRBD1; J: TRBJ2-7; V: TRBV7-6; size: NA; CDR3: CASSDRATYEQYF; DNA: TGTGCCAGCAGCGACAGGGCCACCTACGAGCAGTACTTC
D: NA; J: TRBJ1-2; V: TRBV19; size: NA; CDR3: CASNNGGAGYGYTF; DNA: TGTGCCAGTAATAACGGGGGGGCTGGGTATGGCTACACCTTC
D: TRBD1; J: TRBJ1-2; V: TRBV18; size: NA; CDR3: CASSPSTGDSLYGYTF; DNA: TGTGCCAGCTCACCCTCGACGGGGGACAGTTTATATGGCTACACCTTC
D: NA; J: TRBJ2-1; V: TRBV5-3; size: NA; CDR3: CARSLSGWAGNEQFF; DNA: TGTGCCAGAAGCTTAAGTGGGTGGGCTGGCAATGAGCAGTTCTTC
D: TRBD1; J: TRBJ1-1; V: TRBV10-3; size: NA; CDR3: CAISETRGTGGTEAFF; DNA: TGTGCCATCAGTGAGACTCGAGGGACAGGGGGGACTGAAGCTTTCTTT
D: TRBD2; J: TRBJ2-7; V: TRBV14; size: NA; CDR3: CASSEGLAVSYEQYF; DNA: TGTGCCAGCAGCGAGGGACTAGCGGTCTCCTACGAGCAGTACTTC
D: TRBD1; J: TRBJ1-2; V: TRBV6-5; size: NA; CDR3: CASTDRLASYGYTF; DNA: TGTGCCAGCACGGACAGGTTGGCCAGTTATGGCTACACCTTC
D: NA; J: TRBJ2-7; V: TRBV6-5; size: NA; CDR3: CASIGGYEQYF; DNA: TGTGCCAGCATCGGAGGATACGAGCAGTACTTC
D: NA; J: TRBJ1-2; V: TRBV5-1; size: NA; CDR3: CASSPQGSSGYTF; DNA: TGCGCCAGCAGCCCACAGGGTTCCTCTGGCTACACCTTC
D: TRBD2; J: TRBJ2-3; V: TRBV6-1; size: NA; CDR3: CASSEGVAGGPGDTQYF; DNA: TGTGCCAGCAGTGAAGGGGTCGCGGGGGGGCCTGGGGATACGCAGTATTTT
D: TRBD1; J: TRBJ1-2; V: TRBV7-8; size: NA; CDR3: CASSPQGTGNPNYGYTF; DNA: TGTGCCAGCAGCCCTCAAGGGACAGGGAACCCTAACTATGGCTACACCTTC
D: NA; J: TRBJ1-6; V: TRBV5-8; size: NA; CDR3: CASSLGSSYNSPLHF; DNA: TGTGCCAGCAGCTTGGGGAGCTCCTATAATTCACCCCTCCACTTT
D: NA; J: TRBJ1-5; V: TRBV5-5; size: few; CDR3: CASSFGTNNQPQHF; DNA: TGTGCCAGCAGCTTTGGGACAAACAATCAGCCCCAGCATTTT
D: TRBD1; J: TRBJ1-4; V: TRBV6-5; size: NA; CDR3: CASSIRGANEKLFF; DNA: TGTGCCAGCAGCATCAGGGGGGCTAATGAAAAACTGTTTTTT
D: TRBD1; J: TRBJ1-2; V: TRBV28; size: NA; CDR3: CASSTGQGARARGYTF; DNA: TGTGCCAGCAGTACGGGACAGGGGGCCCGGGCTCGTGGCTACACCTTC
D: TRBD2; J: TRBJ2-7; V: TRBV4-1; size: NA; CDR3: CASSQGPAGLAEFPYEQYF; DNA: TGCGCCAGCAGCCAAGGACCGGCTGGACTAGCGGAGTTTCCCTACGAGCAGTACTTC
D: TRBD1; J: TRBJ1-2; V: TRBV6-5; size: NA; CDR3: CASSLGQGNYGYTF; DNA: TGTGCCAGCAGCCTAGGACAGGGGAACTATGGCTACACCTTC